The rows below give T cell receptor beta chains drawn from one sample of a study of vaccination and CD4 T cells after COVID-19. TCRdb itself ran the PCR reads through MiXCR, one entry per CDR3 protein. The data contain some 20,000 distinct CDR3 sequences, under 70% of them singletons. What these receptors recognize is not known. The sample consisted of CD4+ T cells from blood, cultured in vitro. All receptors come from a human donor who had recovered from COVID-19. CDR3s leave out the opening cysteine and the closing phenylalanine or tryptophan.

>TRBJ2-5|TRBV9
ASSVGASGVETQY
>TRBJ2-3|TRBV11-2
ASSLDLTSTDTQY
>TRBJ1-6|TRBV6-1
ASSDTSGRVNSPLH
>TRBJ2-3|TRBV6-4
ASRRDNTDTQY
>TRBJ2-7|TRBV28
ASPPRDFLSYEQY
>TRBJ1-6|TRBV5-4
ASSLRENNSPLH
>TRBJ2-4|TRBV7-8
ASSNRDRVNIQY
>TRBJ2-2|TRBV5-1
ASRASASYREGPGELF
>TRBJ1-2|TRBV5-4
ASTPDLRTGYGYT
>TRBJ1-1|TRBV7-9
ASSFMGRDTEAF
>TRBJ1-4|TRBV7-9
ASSFLTKPNEKLF
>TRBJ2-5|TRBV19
ASSIRTGRNQETQY
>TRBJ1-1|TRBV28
ASSFYGVKTEAF
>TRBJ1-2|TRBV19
ASSTDRATNYGYT
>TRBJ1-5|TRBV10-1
ASSEAKSNQPQH
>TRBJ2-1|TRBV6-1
ASSPGGFVYNEQF
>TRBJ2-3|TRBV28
ASSRRTVVLADTQY
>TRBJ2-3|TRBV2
ASSVRTSTDTQY
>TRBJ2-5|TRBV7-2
ASSFWGNQLTQY
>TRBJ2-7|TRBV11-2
ASSLGATWGEVYEQY
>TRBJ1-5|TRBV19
ASSIWSGDGNQPQH
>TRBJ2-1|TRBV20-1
SALASYYNEQF
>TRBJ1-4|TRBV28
ASHRSGNRHEKLF
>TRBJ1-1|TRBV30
AWRGDRANTEAF
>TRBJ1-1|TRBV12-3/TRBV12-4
ASSLGDRDTEAF
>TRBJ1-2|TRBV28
ASSLETGTNYGYT
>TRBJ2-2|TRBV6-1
ASSEEAGNRGSANTGELF
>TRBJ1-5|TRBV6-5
ASSYSLASNQPQH
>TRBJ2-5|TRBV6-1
ASSRTPETQY
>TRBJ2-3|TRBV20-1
SSQQASTDTQY
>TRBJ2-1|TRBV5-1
ASSLAGGYYNEQF
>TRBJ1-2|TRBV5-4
ASSFAGRMIGSGGYT
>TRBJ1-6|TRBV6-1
ASSRREGEGSPLH
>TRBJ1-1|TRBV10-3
ASRTGAQNTEAF
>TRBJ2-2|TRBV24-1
ATSDPLSLQGTRELF
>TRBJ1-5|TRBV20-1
SARGPWGGGTGQPQH
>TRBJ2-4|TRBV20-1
SASYRGKNIQY
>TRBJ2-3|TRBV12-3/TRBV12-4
ASSLGGVGIETDTQY
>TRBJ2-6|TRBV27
ASSLRGAGANVLT